This TCR beta chain derives from a study of lymphopenia after photon versus proton radiotherapy. Whole-study results and caveats: Larger post-nadir TCR diversity loss correlated inversely with survival in deceased patients. Under photons, naive T cells and diversity fell while effector/memory populations rose.

The germline CDR1 and CDR2 sequences are SGDLS and YYNGEE. V lost 4 bases, J lost 0 bases, and 6 bases stayed unmatched. The CDR3 length is 16 residues. The sample holds a few counts of this clone. The antigen remains unidentified. The method was immunoSEQ multiplex PCR; TCRdb's version includes in-frame clones alone and lacks a portion of them. Of some 14,000 clones listed, about 79% were seen once; the top ten hold 27%. The V and J genes are TRBV9 and TRBJ2-2; 7 bases agree with TRBD1. Sequenced material: peripheral blood, taken from a patient treated with photon-based radiotherapy. This receptor was obtained from a man in his fifties or sixties with gastric cancer. The CDR3 reads CASSTRQGPNTGELFF. CDR3 DNA: TGTGCCAGCAGCACCCGACAGGGACCGAACACCGGGGAGCTGTTTTTT.